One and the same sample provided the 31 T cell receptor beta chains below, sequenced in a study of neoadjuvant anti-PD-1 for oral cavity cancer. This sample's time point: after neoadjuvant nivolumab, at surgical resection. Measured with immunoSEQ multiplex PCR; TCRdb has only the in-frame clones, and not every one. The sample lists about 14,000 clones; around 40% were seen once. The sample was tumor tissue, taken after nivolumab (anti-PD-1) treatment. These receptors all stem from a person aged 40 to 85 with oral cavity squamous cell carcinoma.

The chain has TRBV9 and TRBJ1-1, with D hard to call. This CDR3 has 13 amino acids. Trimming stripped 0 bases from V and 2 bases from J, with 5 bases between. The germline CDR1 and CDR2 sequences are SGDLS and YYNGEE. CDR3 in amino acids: CASSVVINTEAFF. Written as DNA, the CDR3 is TGTGCCAGCAGCGTAGTCATAAACACTGAAGCTTTCTTT.

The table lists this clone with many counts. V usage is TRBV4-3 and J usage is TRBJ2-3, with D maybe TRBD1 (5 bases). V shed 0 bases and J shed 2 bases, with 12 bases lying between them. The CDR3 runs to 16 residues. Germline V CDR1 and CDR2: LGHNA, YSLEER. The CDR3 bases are TGCGCCAGCAGCCAAGAGGGGCGGCCCTTCACAGATACGCAGTATTTT. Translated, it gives CASSQEGRPFTDTQYF.

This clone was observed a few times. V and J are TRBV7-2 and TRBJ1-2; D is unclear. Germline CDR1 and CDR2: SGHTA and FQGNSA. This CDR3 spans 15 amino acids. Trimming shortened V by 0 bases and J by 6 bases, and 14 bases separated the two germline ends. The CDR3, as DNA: TGTGCCAGCAGCTTAGCGCCCGACCCATGGGATGGCTACACCTTC. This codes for CASSLAPDPWDGYTF.

This chain's CDR3 is CASSIGVNNSPLHF. In DNA, the CDR3 is TGTGCCAGCAGTATAGGGGTTAATAATTCACCCCTCCACTTT. The chain is built from TRBV25-1 and TRBJ1-6; D is perhaps TRBD1 (5 bases). Germline V gene sequence: CDR1 MGHDK, CDR2 SYGVNS. V was cut by 5 bases and J by 5 bases, with 10 bases left in between. This CDR3 is 14 amino acids long. The whole variable domain, remainder taken from reference TRBV25-1 and TRBJ1-6, is EADIYQTPRYLVIGTGKKITLECSQTMGHDKMYWYQQDPGMELHLIHYSYGVNSTEKGDLSSESTVSRIRTEHFPLTLESARPSHTSQYLCASSIGVNNSPLHFGNGTRLTVT.

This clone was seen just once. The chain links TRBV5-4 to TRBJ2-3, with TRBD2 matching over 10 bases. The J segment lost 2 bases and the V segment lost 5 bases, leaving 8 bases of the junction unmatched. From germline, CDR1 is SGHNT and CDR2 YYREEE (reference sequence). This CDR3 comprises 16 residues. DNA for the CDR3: TGTGCCAGCAGGGTGGGGCTAGCGGGGGACACAGATACGCAGTATTTT. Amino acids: CASRVGLAGDTDTQYF.

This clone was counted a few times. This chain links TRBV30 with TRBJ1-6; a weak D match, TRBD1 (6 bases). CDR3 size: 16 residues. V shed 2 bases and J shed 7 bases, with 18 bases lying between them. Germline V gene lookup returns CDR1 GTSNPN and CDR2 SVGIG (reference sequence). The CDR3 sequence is CAWSMRTGTLNSPLHF. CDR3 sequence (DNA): TGTGCCTGGAGTATGAGGACCGGGACACTAAATTCACCCCTCCACTTT.

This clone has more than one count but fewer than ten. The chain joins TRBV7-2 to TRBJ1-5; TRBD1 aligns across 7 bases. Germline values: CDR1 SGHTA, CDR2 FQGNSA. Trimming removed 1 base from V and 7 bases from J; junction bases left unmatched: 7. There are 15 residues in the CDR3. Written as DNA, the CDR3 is TGTGCCAGCAGCTTAGGAGGGGGCAGGGAGCAGCCCCAGCATTTT. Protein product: CASSLGGGREQPQHF. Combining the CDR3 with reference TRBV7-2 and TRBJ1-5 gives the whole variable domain GAGVSQSPSNKVTEKGKDVELRCDPISGHTALYWYRQSLGQGLEFLIYFQGNSAPDKSGLPSDRFSAERTGGSVSTLTIQRTQQEDSAVYLCASSLGGGREQPQHFGDGTRLSIL.

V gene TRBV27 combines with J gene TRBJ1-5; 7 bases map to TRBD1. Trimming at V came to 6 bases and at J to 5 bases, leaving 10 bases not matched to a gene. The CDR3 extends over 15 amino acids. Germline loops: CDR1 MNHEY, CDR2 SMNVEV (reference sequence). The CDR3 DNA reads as TGTGCCAGCAGAGTAATGGCAGGGGGGGATCAGCCCCAGCATTTT. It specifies CASRVMAGGDQPQHF.

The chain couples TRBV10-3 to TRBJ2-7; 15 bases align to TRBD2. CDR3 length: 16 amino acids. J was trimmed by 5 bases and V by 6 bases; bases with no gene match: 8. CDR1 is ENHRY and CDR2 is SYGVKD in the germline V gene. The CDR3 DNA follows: TGTGCCATCAGGGCCGGGACTAGCGGGGGGAGGGACGAGCAGTACTTC. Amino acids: CAIRAGTSGGRDEQYF.

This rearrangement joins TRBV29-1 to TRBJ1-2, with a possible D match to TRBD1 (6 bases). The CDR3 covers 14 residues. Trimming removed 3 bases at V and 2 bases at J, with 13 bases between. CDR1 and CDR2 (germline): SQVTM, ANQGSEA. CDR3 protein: CSVEAQGRNYGYTF. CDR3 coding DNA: TGCAGCGTTGAGGCACAGGGACGCAACTATGGCTACACCTTC.

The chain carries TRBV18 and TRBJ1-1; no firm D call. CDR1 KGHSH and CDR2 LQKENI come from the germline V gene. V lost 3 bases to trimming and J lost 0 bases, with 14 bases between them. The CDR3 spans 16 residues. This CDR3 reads CASSPGSYQMNTEAFF. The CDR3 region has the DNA TGTGCCAGCTCACCCGGGTCATATCAAATGAACACTGAAGCTTTCTTT.

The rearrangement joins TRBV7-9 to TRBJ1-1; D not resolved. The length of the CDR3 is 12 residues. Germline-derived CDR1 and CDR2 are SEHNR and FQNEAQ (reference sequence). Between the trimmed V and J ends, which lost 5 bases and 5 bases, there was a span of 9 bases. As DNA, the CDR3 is TGTGCCAGCAGCCGAAGGATAACTGAAGCTTTCTTT. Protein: CASSRRITEAFF. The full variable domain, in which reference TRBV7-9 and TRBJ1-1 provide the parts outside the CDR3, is DTGVSQNPRHKITKRGQNVTFRCDPISEHNRLYWYRQTLGQGPEFLTYFQNEAQLEKSRLLSDRFSAERPKGSFSTLEIQRTEQGDSAMYLCASSRRITEAFFGQGTRLTVV.

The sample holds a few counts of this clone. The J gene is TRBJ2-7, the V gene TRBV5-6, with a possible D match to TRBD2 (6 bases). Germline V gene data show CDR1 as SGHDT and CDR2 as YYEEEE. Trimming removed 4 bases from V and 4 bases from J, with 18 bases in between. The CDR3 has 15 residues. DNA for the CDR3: TGTGCCAGCAGCGGGGGGTACGGGATAGGGTACGAGCAGTACTTC. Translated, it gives CASSGGYGIGYEQYF.

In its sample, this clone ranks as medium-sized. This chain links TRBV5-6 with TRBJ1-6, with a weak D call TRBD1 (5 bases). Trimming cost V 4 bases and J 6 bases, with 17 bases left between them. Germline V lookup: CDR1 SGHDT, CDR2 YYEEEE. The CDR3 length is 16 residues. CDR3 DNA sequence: TGTGCCAGCAGCATCGGGGGGAATTGGGGTAATTCACCCCTCCACTTT. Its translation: CASSIGGNWGNSPLHF.

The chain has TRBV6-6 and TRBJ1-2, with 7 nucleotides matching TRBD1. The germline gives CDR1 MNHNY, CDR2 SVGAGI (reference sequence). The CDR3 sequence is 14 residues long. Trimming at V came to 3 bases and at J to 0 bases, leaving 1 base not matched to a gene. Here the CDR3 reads CASSYGTANYGYTF. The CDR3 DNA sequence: TGTGCCAGCAGTTATGGGACAGCTAACTATGGCTACACCTTC.

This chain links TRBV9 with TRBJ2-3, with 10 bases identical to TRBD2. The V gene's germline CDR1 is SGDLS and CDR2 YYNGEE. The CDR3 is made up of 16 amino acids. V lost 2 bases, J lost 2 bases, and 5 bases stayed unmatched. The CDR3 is CASSVDSGGFTDTQYF. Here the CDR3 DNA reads TGTGCCAGCAGCGTCGATAGCGGGGGGTTCACAGATACGCAGTATTTT.

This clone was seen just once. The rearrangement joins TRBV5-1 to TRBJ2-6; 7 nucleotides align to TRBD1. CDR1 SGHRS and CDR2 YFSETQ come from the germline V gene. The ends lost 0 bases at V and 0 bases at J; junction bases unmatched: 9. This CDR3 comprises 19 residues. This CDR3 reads CASSLAGLGTVSGANVLTF. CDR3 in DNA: TGCGCCAGCAGCTTGGCGGGTCTAGGGACAGTCTCTGGGGCCAACGTCCTGACTTTC.

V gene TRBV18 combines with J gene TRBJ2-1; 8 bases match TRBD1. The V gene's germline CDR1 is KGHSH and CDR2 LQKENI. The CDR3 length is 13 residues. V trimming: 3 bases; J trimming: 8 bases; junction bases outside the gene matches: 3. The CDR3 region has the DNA TGTGCCAGCTCACCGACAGGGGACCATGAGCAGTTCTTC. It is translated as CASSPTGDHEQFF.

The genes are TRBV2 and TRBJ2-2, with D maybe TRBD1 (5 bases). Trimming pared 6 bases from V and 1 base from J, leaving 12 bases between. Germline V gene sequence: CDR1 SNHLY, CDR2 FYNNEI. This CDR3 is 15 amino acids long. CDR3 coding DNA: TGTGCCAGCAGGGAGATGACAGTGAACACCGGGGAGCTGTTTTTT. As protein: CASREMTVNTGELFF.

Written as DNA, the CDR3 is TGTGCCAGCACAAGGGACAGGGGCCAAGAGACCCAGTACTTC. It specifies CASTRDRGQETQYF. The V call is TRBV6-1, the J call TRBJ2-5, with 10 bases lining up with TRBD1. Germline-derived CDR1 and CDR2 are MNHNS and SASEGT. The trim removed 7 bases at V and 1 base at J, leaving 3 bases unmatched. The CDR3 length is 14 residues.

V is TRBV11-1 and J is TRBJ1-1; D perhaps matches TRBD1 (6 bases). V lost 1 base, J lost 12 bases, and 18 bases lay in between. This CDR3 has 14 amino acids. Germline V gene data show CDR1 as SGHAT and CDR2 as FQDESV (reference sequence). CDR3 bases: TGTGCCAGCAGCTTAGATTTCCGGGACACGGCATCTTTCTTT. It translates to CASSLDFRDTASFF. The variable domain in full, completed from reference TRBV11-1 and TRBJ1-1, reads EAEVAQSPRYKITEKSQAVAFWCDPISGHATLYWYRQILGQGPELLVQFQDESVVDDSQLPKDRFSAERLKGVDSTLKIQPAELGDSAMYLCASSLDFRDTASFFGQGTRLTVV.

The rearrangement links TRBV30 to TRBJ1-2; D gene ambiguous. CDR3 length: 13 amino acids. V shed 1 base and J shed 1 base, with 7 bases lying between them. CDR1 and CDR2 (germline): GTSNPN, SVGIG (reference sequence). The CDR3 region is CAWSADLNYGYTF. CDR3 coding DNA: TGTGCCTGGAGTGCGGACCTTAACTATGGCTACACCTTC. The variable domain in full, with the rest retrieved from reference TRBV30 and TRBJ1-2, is SQTIHQWPATLVQPVGSPLSLECTVEGTSNPNLYWYRQAAGRGLQLLFYSVGIGQISSEVPQNLSASRPQDRQFILSSKKLLLSDSGFYLCAWSADLNYGYTFGSGTRLTVV.

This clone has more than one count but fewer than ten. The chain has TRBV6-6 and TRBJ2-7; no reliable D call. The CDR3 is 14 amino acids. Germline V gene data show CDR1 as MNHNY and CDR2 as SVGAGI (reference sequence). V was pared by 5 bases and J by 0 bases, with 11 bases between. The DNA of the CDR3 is TGTGCCAGCAGTACCAGCTTGAGCTCCTACGAGCAGTACTTC. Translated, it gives CASSTSLSSYEQYF.

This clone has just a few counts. The CDR3 protein is CASSRAGTDTQYF. CDR3 sequence (DNA): TGTGCCAGCAGCCGTGCCGGAACAGATACGCAGTATTTT. The V and J genes are TRBV7-9 and TRBJ2-3; D uncertain. Trimming shortened V by 5 bases and J by 3 bases, and 9 bases separated the two germline ends. Per germline, CDR1 SEHNR and CDR2 FQNEAQ (reference sequence). The CDR3 is 13 amino acids. Filled out from reference TRBV7-9 and TRBJ2-3, the complete variable domain reads DTGVSQNPRHKITKRGQNVTFRCDPISEHNRLYWYRQTLGQGPEFLTYFQNEAQLEKSRLLSDRFSAERPKGSFSTLEIQRTEQGDSAMYLCASSRAGTDTQYFGPGTRLTVL.

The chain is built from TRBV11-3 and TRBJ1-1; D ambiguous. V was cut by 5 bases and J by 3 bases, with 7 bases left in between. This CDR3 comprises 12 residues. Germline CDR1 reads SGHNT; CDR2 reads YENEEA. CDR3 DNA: TGTGCCAGCAGCGTGGAAGACACTGAAGCTTTCTTT. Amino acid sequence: CASSVEDTEAFF.

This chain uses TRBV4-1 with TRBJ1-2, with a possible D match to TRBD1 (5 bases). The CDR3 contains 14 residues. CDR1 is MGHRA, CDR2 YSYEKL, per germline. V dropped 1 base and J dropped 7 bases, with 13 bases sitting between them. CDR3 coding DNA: TGCGCCAGCAGCCAAGGCAAGGGGAGGCCTGGCTACACCTTC. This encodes CASSQGKGRPGYTF.

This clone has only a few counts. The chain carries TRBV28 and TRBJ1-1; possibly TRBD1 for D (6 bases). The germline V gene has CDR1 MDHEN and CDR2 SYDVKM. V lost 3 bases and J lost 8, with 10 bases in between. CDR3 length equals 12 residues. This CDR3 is CASSFQGTEAFF. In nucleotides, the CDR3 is TGTGCCAGCAGTTTTCAGGGGACAGAAGCTTTCTTT.

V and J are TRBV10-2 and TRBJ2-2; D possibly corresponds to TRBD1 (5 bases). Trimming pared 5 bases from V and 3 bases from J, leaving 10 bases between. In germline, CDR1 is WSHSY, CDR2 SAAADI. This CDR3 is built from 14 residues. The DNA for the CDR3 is TGCGCCAGCAGTTTTACAGGTGACACCGGGGAGCTGTTTTTT. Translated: CASSFTGDTGELFF.

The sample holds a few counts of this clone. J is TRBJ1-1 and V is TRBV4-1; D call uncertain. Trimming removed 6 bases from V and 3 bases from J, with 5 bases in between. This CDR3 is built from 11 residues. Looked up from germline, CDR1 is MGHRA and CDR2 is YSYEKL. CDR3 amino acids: CASRGYTEAFF. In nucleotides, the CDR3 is TGCGCCAGCAGAGGCTACACTGAAGCTTTCTTT.

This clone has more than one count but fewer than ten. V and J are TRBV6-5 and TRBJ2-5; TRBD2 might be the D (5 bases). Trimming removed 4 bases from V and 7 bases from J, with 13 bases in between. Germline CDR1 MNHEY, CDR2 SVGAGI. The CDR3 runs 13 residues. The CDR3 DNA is TGTGCCAGCAGTTTCGGCCGGAGCGGGACCCAGTACTTC. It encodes CASSFGRSGTQYF.

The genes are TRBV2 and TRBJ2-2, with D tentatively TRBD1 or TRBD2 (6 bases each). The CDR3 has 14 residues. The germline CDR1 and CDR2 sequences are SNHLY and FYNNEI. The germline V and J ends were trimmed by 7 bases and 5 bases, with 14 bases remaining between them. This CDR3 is CASTPGAQTGELFF. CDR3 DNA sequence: TGTGCCAGCACCCCGGGGGCGCAAACCGGGGAGCTGTTTTTT.